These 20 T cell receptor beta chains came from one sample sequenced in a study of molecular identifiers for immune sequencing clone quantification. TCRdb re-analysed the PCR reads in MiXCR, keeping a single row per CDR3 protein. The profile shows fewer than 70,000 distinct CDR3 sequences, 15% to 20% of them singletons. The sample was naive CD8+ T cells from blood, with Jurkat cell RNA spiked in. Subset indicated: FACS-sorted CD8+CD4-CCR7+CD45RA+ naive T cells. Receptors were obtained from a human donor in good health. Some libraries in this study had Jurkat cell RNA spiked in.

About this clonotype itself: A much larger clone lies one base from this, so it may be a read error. CDR3 nucleotide sequence: TGTGCCAGCAGTGTCACTAGCGGGTCCTCCGAGCAGTACTTC. Its protein product is CASSVTSGSSEQYF. The chain joins TRBV2 to TRBJ2-7; TRBD2 matches 9 bases. From germline, CDR1 is SNHLY and CDR2 FYNNEI. The length of the CDR3 is 14 residues.

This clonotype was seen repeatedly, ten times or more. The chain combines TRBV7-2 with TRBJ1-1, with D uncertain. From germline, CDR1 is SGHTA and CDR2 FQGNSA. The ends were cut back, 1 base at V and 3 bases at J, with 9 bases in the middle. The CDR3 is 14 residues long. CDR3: CASSLGRSDTEAFF. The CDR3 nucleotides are TGTGCCAGCAGCTTAGGTCGGTCCGACACTGAAGCTTTCTTT. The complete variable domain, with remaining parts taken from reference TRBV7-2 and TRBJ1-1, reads GAGVSQSPSNKVTEKGKDVELRCDPISGHTALYWYRQSLGQGLEFLIYFQGNSAPDKSGLPSDRFSAERTGGSVSTLTIQRTQQEDSAVYLCASSLGRSDTEAFFGQGTRLTVV.

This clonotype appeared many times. CDR3 in amino acids: CAWSVAAPGEQYF. The CDR3 DNA sequence: TGTGCCTGGAGTGTAGCGGCCCCAGGAGAGCAGTACTTC. This sequence joins TRBV30 and TRBJ2-7; weak D call: TRBD2 (5 bases). CDR3 length: 13 amino acids. Germline CDR1 and CDR2: GTSNPN and SVGIG (reference sequence). Between the trimmed V and J ends, which lost 0 bases and 7 bases, there was a span of 13 bases. Combining the CDR3 with reference TRBV30 and TRBJ2-7 gives the whole variable domain SQTIHQWPATLVQPVGSPLSLECTVEGTSNPNLYWYRQAAGRGLQLLFYSVGIGQISSEVPQNLSASRPQDRQFILSSKKLLLSDSGFYLCAWSVAAPGEQYFGPGTRLTVT.

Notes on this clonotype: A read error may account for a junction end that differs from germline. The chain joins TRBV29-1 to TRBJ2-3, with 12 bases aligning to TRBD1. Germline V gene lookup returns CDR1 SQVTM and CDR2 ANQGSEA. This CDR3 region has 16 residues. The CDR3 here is CGVEGHRDRGRDTQYF. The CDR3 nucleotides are TGCGGCGTTGAAGGCCACCGGGACAGGGGGCGAGATACGCAGTATTTC.

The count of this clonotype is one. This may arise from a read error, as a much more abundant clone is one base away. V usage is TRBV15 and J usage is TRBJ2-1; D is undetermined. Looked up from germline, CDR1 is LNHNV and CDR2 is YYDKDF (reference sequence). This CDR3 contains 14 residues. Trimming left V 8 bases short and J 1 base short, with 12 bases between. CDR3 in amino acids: CATSRARSYNEQFF. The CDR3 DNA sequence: TGTGCCACCTCGCGCGCCAGGTCCTACAATGAGCAGTTCTTC.

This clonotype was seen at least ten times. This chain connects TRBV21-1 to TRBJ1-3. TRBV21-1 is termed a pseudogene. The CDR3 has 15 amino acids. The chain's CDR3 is CASSKAGRKGNTIYF. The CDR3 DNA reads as TGTGCCAGCAGCAAAGCGGGCCGAAAAGGAAACACCATATATTTT.

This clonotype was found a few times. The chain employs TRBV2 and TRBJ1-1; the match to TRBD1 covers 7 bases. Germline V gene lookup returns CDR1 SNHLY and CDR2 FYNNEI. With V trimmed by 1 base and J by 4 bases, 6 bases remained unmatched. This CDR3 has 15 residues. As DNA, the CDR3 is TGTGCCAGCAGTGAAGTCGCAGGGGGTAGCACTGAAGCTTTCTTT. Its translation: CASSEVAGGSTEAFF.

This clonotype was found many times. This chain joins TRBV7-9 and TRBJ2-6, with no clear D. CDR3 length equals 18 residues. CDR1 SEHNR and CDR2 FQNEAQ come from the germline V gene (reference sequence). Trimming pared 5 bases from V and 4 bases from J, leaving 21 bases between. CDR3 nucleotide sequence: TGTGCCAGCAGCGATCCCCTCTACTCAGCAGCCGGGGCCAACGTCCTGACTTTC. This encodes CASSDPLYSAAGANVLTF. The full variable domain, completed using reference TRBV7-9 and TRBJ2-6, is DTGVSQNPRHKITKRGQNVTFRCDPISEHNRLYWYRQTLGQGPEFLTYFQNEAQLEKSRLLSDRFSAERPKGSFSTLEIQRTEQGDSAMYLCASSDPLYSAAGANVLTFGAGSRLTVL.

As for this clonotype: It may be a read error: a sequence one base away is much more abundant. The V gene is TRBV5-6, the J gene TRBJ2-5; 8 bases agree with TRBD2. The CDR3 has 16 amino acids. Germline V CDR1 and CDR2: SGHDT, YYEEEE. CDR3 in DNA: TGTGCCAGCAACTTGGAAGGCGGGGGGTTGTTAGAGACCCAGTACTTC. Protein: CASNLEGGGLLETQYF.

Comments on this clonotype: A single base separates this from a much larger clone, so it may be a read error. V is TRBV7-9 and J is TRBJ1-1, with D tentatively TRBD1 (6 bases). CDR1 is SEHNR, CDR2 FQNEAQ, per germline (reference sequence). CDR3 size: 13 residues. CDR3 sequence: CAGSSPGQVEAFF. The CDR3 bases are TGTGCCGGCAGCTCTCCGGGACAAGTCGAAGCTTTCTTT.

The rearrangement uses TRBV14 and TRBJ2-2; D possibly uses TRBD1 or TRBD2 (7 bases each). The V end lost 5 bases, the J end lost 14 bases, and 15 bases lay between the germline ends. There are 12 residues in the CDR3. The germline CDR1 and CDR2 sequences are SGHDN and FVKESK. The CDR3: CASSTWEGALFF. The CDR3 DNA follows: TGTGCCAGCAGCACTTGGGAGGGGGCACTGTTTTTT.

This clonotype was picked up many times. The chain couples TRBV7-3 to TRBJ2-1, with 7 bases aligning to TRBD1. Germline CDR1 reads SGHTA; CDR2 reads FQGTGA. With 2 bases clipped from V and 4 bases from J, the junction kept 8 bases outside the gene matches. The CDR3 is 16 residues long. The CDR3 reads CASSLSGTASYNEQFF. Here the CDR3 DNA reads TGTGCCAGCAGCTTATCGGGGACAGCTAGTTACAATGAGCAGTTCTTC. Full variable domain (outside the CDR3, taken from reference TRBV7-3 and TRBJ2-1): GAGVSQTPSNKVTEKGKYVELRCDPISGHTALYWYRQSLGQGPEFLIYFQGTGAADDSGLPNDRFFAVRPEGSVSTLKIQRTERGDSAVYLCASSLSGTASYNEQFFGPGTRLTVL.

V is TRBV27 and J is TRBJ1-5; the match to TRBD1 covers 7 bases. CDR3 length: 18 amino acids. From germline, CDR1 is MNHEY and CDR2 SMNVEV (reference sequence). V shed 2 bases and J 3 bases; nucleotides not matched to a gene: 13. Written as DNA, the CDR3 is TGTGCCAGCAGTTTAATAACCCCGACAGGGATCTTCAATCAGCCCCAGCATTTT. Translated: CASSLITPTGIFNQPQHF.

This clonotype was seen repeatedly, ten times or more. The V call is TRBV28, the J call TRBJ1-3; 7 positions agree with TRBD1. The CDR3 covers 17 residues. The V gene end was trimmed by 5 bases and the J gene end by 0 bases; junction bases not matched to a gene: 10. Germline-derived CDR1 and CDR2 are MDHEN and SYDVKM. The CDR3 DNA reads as TGTGCCAGCAGTGCCGTTGGGACAGTTTCCTCTGGAAACACCATATATTTT. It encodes CASSAVGTVSSGNTIYF.

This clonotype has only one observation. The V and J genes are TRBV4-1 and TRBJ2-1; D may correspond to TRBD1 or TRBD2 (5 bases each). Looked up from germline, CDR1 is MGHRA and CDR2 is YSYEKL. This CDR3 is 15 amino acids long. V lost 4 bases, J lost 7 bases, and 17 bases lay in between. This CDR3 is CASSPGTGSGNEQFF. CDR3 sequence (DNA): TGCGCCAGCAGCCCCGGGACGGGGTCCGGTAATGAGCAGTTCTTC.

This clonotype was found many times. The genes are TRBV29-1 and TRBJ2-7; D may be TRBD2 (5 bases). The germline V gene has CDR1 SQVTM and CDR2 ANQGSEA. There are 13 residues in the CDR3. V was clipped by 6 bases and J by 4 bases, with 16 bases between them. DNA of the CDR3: TGCAGCGTAATCACTTCTCGAGGGTACGAGCAGTACTTC. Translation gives CSVITSRGYEQYF.

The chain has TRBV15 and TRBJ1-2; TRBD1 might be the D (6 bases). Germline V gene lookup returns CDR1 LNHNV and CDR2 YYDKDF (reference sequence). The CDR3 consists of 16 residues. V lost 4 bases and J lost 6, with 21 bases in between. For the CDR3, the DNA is TGTGCCACCAGCATAGGGACACCGACACCGGGTAATGGCTACACCTTC. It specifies CATSIGTPTPGNGYTF.

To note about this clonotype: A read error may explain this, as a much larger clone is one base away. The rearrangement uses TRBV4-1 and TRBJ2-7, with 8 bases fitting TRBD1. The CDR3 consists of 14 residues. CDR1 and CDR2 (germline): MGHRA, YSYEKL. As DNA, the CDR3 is TGCGCCAGCGGCCATCTGGACAGGGCCTACGAGCAGTACTTC. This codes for CASGHLDRAYEQYF.

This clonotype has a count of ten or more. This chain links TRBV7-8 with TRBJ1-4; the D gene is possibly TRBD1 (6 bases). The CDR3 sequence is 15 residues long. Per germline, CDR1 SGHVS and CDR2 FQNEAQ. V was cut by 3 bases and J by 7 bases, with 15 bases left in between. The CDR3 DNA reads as TGTGCCAGCAGCTTTTCGACAGGCAGGGGTGAAAAACTGTTTTTT. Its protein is CASSFSTGRGEKLFF.

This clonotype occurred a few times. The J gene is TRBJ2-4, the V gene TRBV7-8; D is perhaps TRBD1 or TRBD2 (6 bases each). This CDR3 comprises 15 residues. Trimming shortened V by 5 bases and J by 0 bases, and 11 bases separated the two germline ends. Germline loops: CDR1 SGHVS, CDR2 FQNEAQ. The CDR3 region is CASSPRGVAKNIQYF. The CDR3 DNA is TGTGCCAGCAGCCCGAGGGGGGTAGCCAAAAACATTCAGTACTTC.